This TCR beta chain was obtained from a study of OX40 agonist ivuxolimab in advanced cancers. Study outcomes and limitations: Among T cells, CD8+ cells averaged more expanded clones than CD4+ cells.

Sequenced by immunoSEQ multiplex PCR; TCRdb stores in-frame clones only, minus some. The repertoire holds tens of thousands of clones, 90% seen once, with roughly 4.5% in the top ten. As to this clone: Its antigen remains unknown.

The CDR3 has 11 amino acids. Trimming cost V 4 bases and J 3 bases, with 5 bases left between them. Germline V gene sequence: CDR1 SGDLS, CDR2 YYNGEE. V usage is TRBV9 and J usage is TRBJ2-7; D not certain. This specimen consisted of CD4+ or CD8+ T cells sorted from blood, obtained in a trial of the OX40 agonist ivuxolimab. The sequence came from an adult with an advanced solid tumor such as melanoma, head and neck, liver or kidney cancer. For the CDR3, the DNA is TGTGCCAGCAGCTTAATCTACGAGCAGTACTTC. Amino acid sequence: CASSLIYEQYF. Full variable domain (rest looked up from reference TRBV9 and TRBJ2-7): DSGVTQTPKHLITATGQRVTLRCSPRSGDLSVYWYQQSLDQGLQFLIQYYNGEERAKGNILERFSAQQFPDLHSELNLSSLELGDSALYFCASSLIYEQYFGPGTRLTVT.